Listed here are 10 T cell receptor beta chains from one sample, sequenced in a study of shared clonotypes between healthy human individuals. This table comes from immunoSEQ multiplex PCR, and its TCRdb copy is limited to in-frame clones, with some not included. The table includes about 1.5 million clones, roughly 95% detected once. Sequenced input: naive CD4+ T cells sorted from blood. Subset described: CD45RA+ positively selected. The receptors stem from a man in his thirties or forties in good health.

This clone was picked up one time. Here the CDR3 DNA reads TGTGCCAGCAGTACCGCAGGGGTCCAGAGCTCCTACGAGCAGTACTTC. It encodes CASSTAGVQSSYEQYF. The gene calls are TRBV28 and TRBJ2-7; D perhaps matches TRBD1 (6 bases). The CDR3 is 16 residues long. Trimming left V 5 bases short and J 0 bases short, with 17 bases between. CDR1 and CDR2 from the germline V gene are MDHEN and SYDVKM.

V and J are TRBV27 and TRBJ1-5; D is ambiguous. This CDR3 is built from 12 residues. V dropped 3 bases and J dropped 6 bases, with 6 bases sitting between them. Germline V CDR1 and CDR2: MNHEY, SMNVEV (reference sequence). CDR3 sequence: CASSLMGQPQHF. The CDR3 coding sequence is TGTGCCAGCAGTTTGATGGGTCAGCCCCAGCATTTT.

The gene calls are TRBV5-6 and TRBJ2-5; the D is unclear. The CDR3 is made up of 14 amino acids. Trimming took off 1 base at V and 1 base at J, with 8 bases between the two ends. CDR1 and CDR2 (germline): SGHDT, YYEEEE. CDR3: CASSLLAAQETQYF. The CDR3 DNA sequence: TGTGCCAGCAGCTTGTTGGCAGCCCAAGAGACCCAGTACTTC.

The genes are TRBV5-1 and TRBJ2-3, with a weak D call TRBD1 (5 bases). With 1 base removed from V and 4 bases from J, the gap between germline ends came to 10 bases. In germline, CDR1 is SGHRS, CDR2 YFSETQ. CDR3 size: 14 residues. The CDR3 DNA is TGCGCCAGCAGCTTGACAGGACCCCCAGATACGCAGTATTTT. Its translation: CASSLTGPPDTQYF.

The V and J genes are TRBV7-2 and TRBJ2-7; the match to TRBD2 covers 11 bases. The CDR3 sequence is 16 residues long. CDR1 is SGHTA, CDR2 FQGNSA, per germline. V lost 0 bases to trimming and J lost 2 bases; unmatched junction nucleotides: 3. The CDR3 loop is CASSLAGTSGPYEQYF. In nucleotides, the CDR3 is TGTGCCAGCAGCTTAGCCGGGACTAGCGGCCCCTACGAGCAGTACTTC.

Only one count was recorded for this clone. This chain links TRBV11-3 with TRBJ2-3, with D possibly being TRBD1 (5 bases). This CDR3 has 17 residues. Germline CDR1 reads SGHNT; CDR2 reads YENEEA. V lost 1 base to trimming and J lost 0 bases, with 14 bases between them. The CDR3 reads CASSLGSTVTSTDTQYF. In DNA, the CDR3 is TGTGCCAGCAGCTTAGGGTCGACAGTTACTAGCACAGATACGCAGTATTTT.

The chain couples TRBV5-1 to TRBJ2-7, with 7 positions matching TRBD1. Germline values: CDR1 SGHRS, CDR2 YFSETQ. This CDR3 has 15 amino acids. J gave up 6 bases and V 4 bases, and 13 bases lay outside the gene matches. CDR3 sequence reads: CASSDTGELVFEQYF. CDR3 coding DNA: TGCGCCAGCAGCGATACAGGGGAATTGGTCTTCGAGCAGTACTTC.

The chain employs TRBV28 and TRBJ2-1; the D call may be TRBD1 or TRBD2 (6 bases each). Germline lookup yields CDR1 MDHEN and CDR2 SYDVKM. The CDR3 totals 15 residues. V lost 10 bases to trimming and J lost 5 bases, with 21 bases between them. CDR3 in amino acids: CANLPTGAPHNEQFF. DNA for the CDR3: TGTGCCAACCTACCCACGGGGGCACCCCACAATGAGCAGTTCTTC.

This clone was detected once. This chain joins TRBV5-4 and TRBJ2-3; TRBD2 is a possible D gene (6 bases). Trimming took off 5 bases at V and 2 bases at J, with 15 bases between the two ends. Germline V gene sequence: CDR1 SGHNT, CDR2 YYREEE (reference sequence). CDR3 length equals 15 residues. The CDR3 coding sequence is TGTGCCAGCAGTCCTGCTCTAGCGTACACAGATACGCAGTATTTT. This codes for CASSPALAYTDTQYF.

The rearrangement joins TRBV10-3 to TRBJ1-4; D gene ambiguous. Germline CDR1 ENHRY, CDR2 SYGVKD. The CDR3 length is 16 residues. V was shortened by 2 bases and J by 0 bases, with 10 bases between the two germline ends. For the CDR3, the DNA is TGTGCCATCAGTGAGACACAGAGTGCAACTAATGAAAAACTGTTTTTT. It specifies CAISETQSATNEKLFF.